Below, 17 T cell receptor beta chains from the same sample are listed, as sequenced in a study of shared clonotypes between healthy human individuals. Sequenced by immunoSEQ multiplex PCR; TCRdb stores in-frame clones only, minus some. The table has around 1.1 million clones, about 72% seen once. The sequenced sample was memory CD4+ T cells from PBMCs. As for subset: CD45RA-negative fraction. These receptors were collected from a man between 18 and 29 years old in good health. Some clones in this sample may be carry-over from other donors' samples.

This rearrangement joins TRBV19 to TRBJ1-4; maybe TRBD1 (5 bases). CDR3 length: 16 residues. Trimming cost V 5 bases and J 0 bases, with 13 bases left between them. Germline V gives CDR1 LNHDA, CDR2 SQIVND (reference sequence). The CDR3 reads CASSLVKGPTNEKLFF. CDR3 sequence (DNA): TGTGCCAGTAGTCTCGTAAAGGGGCCAACTAATGAAAAACTGTTTTTT.

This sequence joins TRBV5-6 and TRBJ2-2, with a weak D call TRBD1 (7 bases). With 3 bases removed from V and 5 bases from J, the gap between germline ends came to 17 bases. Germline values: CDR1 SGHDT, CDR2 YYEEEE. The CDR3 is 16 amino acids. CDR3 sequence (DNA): TGTGCCAGCAGCTCCAAGGGGCAGGGGGGTACCGGGGAGCTGTTTTTT. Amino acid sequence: CASSSKGQGGTGELFF.

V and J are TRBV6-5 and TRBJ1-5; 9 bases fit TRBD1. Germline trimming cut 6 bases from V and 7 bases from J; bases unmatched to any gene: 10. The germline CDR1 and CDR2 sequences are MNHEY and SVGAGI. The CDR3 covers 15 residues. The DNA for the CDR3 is TGTGCCAGCAGCCCGACAGGGGGAGGTAGCCAGCCCCAGCATTTT. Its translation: CASSPTGGGSQPQHF.

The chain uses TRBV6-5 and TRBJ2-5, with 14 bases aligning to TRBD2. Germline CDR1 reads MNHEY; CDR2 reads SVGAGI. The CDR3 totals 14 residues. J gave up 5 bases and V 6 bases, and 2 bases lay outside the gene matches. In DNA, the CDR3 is TGTGCCAGCAGCCGGACTAGCGGGAGGGAGACCCAGTACTTC. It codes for CASSRTSGRETQYF.

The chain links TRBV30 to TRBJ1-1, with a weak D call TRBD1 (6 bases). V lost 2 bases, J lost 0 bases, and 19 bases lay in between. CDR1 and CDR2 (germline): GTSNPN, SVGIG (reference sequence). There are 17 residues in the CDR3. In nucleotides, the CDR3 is TGTGCCTGGAGTCCCCCCCCGGGGGGCTGGATGAACACTGAAGCTTTCTTT. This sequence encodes CAWSPPPGGWMNTEAFF.

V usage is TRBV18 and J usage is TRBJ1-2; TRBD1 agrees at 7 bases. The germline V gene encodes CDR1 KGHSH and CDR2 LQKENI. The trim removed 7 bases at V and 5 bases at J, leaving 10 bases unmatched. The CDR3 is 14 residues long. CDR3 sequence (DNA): TGTGCCAGCTATTCTACTGACAGGGAATATGGCTACACCTTC. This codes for CASYSTDREYGYTF.

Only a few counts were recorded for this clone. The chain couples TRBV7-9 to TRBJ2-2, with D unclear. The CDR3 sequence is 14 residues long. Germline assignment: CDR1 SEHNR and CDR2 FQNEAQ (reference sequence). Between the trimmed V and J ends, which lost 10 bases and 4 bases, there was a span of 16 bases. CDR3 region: CATTRPGLTGELFF. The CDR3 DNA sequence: TGTGCCACTACACGTCCGGGCCTCACCGGGGAGCTGTTTTTT. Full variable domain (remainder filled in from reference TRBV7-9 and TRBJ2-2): DTGVSQNPRHKITKRGQNVTFRCDPISEHNRLYWYRQTLGQGPEFLTYFQNEAQLEKSRLLSDRFSAERPKGSFSTLEIQRTEQGDSAMYLCATTRPGLTGELFFGEGSRLTVL.

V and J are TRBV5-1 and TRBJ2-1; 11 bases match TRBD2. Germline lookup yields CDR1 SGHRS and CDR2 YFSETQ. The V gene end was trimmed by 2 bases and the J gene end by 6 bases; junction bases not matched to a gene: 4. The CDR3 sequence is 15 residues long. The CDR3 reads CASSLFGTSGNEQFF. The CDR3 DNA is TGCGCCAGCAGCTTATTCGGGACTAGCGGCAATGAGCAGTTCTTC. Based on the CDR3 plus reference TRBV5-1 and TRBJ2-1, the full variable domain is KAGVTQTPRYLIKTRGQQVTLSCSPISGHRSVSWYQQTPGQGLQFLFEYFSETQRNKGNFPGRFSGRQFSNSRSEMNVSTLELGDSALYLCASSLFGTSGNEQFFGPGTRLTVL.

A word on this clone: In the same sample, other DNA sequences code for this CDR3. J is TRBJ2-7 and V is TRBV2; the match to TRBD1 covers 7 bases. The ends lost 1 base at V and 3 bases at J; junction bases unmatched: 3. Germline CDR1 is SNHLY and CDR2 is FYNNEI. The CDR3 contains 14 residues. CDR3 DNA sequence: TGTGCCAGCAGTGAAGGGACAGGCAACTACGAGCAGTACTTC. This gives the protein CASSEGTGNYEQYF.

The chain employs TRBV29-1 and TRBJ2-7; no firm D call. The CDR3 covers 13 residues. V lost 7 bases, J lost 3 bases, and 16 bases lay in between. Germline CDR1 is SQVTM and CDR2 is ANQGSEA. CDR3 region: CSAVGRGGYEQYF. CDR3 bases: TGCAGCGCTGTGGGTCGTGGCGGCTACGAGCAGTACTTC.

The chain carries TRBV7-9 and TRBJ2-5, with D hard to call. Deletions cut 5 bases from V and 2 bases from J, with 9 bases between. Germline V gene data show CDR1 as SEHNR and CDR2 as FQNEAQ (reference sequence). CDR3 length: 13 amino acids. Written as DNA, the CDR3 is TGTGCCAGCAGCAGACGGAGACAAGAGACCCAGTACTTC. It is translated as CASSRRRQETQYF.

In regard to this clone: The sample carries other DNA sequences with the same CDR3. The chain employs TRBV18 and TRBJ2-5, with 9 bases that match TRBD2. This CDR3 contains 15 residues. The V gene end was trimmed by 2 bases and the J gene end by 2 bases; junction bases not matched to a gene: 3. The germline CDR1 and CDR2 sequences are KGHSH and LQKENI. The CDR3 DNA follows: TGTGCCAGCTCACCAGGGCTAGCGGGACAAGAGACCCAGTACTTC. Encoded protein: CASSPGLAGQETQYF.

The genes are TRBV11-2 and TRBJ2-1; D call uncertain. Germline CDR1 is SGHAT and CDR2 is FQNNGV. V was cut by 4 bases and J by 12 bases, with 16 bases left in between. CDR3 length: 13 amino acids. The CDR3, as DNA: TGTGCCAGCAGCTCCGTCCATAGGATCGGGCAGTTCTTC. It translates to CASSSVHRIGQFF.

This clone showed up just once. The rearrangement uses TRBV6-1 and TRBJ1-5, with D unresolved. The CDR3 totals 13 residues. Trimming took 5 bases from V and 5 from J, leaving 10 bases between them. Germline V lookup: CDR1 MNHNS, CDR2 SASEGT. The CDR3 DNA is TGTGCCAGCAGTTATCGGAGGGATCAGCCCCAGCATTTT. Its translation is CASSYRRDQPQHF.

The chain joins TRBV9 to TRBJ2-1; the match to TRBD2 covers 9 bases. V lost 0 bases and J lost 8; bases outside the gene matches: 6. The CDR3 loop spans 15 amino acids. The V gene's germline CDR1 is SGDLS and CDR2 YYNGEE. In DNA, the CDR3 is TGTGCCAGCAGCGTAGGCGGGAGGGCTGGGGATGAGCAGTTCTTC. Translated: CASSVGGRAGDEQFF.

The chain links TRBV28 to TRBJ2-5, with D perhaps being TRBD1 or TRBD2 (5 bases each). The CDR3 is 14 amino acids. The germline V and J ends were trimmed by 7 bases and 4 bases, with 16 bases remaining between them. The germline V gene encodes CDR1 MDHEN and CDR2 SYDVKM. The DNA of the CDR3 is TGTGCCAGCATCGAGAGGGGTAGTCGAGAGACCCAGTACTTC. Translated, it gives CASIERGSRETQYF.

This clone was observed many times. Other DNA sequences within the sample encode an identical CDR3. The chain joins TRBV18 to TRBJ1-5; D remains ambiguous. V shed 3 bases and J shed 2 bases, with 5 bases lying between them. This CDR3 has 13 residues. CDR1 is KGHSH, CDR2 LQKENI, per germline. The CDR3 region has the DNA TGTGCCAGCTCACCGACGGGCAATCAGCCCCAGCATTTT. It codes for CASSPTGNQPQHF.